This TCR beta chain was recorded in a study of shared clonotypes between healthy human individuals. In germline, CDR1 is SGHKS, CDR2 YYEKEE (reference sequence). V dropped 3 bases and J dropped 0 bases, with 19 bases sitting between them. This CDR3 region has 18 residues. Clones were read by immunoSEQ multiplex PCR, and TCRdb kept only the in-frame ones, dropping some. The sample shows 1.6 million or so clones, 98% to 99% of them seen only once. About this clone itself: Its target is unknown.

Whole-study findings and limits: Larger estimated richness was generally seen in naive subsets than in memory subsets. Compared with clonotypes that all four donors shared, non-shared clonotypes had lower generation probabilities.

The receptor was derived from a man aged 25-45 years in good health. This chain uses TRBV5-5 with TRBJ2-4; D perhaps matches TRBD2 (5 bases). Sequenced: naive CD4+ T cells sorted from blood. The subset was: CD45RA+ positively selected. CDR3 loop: CASSSGTLAALAKNIQYF. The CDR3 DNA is TGTGCCAGCAGCTCCGGCACTCTAGCAGCCCTAGCCAAAAACATTCAGTACTTC.